This TCR beta chain was retrieved from a study of identical twins. Broader study findings: Twin pairs' shared out-of-frame alpha sequences were enriched in low generation probability.

To note about this clonotype: Its antigen remains unidentified.

Trimming at V came to 0 bases and at J to 2 bases, leaving 25 bases not matched to a gene. The CDR3 is made up of 22 amino acids. CDR1 SGDLS and CDR2 YYNGEE come from the germline V gene. A universal primer site arose from template switching, and cDNA bore unique molecular identifiers. TCRdb used MiXCR to reprocess the 5' RACE reads, holding one entry per CDR3 protein. The sample consists of over 600,000 distinct CDR3 sequences, approximately 22% of them appearing once. The sample was also linked to a second study, of T cells expressing NK-cell markers. As reported in that work: In sorted CD3+CD56+NKG2C+, CD3+CD56+NKG2C- and CD3+CD56-NKG2C+ T cells, TCR beta repertoires were obtained.

The clonotype comes from a woman between 18 and 29 years old in good health. The chain employs TRBV9 and TRBJ1-2, with 7 bases lining up with TRBD1. Material: PBMCs. The CDR3 protein is CASSVVAGPTRDSQAPNYGYTF. The CDR3 nucleotides are TGTGCCAGCAGCGTAGTGGCCGGTCCTACCCGGGACAGTCAAGCCCCCAACTATGGCTACACCTTC.